This T cell receptor (beta chain) comes out of a study of cytomegalovirus exposure and HLA in healthy donors. Study results and caveats: A later analysis revealed that TCR association rates differed between HLA loci, peaking at DRB1 and bottoming out at HLA-C. The authors later linked a missense DCLRE1C variant to TCR beta V- and J-gene trimming. Relative to equally common others, HLA-associated TCR beta chains showed greater clonal expansion in a later analysis. Most CMV-associated TCR beta chains were later found to appear HLA-restricted.

With regard to this clone: Its antigen remains unidentified.

This CDR3 has 13 amino acids. V lost 6 bases, J lost 0 bases, and 11 bases lay in between. Germline CDR1 SQVTM, CDR2 ANQGSEA. Vbeta (60) and Jbeta (13) primers were used in the PCR. This table comes from immunoSEQ multiplex PCR, and its TCRdb copy is limited to in-frame clones, with some not included. The sample lists around 130,000 clones, around 85% seen once, with over 1.5% in the top ten. The TCR comes from a boy between 10 and 17 years old in good health and CMV-seronegative. The sample taken for sequencing was PBMCs. The chain employs TRBV29-1 and TRBJ1-1; D unresolved. The CDR3 loop reads CSVSGRLNTEAFF. CDR3 nucleotide sequence: TGCAGCGTCTCCGGCAGGCTGAACACTGAAGCTTTCTTT. Based on the CDR3 plus reference TRBV29-1 and TRBJ1-1, the full variable domain is SAVISQKPSRDICQRGTSLTIQCQVDSQVTMMFWYRQQPGQSLTLIATANQGSEATYESGFVIDKFPISRPNLTFSTLTVSNMSPEDSSIYLCSVSGRLNTEAFFGQGTRLTVV.